The 20 T cell receptor beta chains listed next were all sequenced from one sample in a study of T cell repertoires in cytomegalovirus infection. Antigen specificity for these receptors is unknown. Via MiXCR, TCRdb re-called the reads, giving one row per CDR3 protein. Here the sample spans tens of thousands of distinct CDR3 sequences, approximately 30% being singletons. This specimen consisted of CD8+ T cells from cultured PBMCs, obtained from culture after CMV antigen stimulation. The receptors here all came from a human donor in good health (CMV status not recorded). Some clones in this sample may be carry-over from other donors' samples.

The chain recombines TRBV15 with TRBJ2-2; 7 nucleotides align to TRBD2. The J segment lost 3 bases and the V segment lost 1 base, leaving 5 bases of the junction unmatched. The V gene's germline CDR1 is LNHNV and CDR2 YYDKDF (reference sequence). There are 16 residues in the CDR3. CDR3 sequence reads: CATSRAWGGDTGELFF. In nucleotides, the CDR3 is TGTGCCACCAGCAGAGCGTGGGGGGGGGACACCGGGGAGCTGTTTTTT.

This clonotype appeared a few times. J is TRBJ2-5 and V is TRBV7-9; D not resolved. The CDR3 is 13 amino acids. From germline, CDR1 is SEHNR and CDR2 FQNEAQ (reference sequence). Trimming stripped 5 bases from V and 5 bases from J, with 12 bases between. The CDR3: CASSPSGMETQYF. As DNA, the CDR3 is TGTGCCAGCAGCCCAAGTGGGATGGAGACCCAGTACTTC.

This clonotype was seen repeatedly, ten times or more. The J gene is TRBJ1-4, the V gene TRBV2; tentative D call: TRBD1 (6 bases). Per the germline V gene, CDR1 is SNHLY and CDR2 is FYNNEI. The CDR3 contains 14 residues. V was shortened by 6 bases and J by 2 bases, with 10 bases between the two germline ends. The CDR3, as DNA: TGTGCCAGCAGAGGACAGCTGACTAATGAAAAACTGTTTTTT. This encodes CASRGQLTNEKLFF.

CDR3 region: CASSVSGQGYGTGELFF. CDR3 nucleotides: TGCGCCAGCAGCGTCTCGGGACAGGGATACGGCACCGGGGAGCTGTTTTTT. V usage is TRBV5-1 and J usage is TRBJ2-2; TRBD1 matches 9 bases. The CDR3 totals 17 residues. Germline V gives CDR1 SGHRS, CDR2 YFSETQ. After removal of 4 bases from V and 4 bases from J, the junction contained 11 bases not matched to a gene.

The chain is built from TRBV28 and TRBJ2-7; possibly TRBD2 for D (6 bases). This CDR3 spans 16 amino acids. V gave up 5 bases and J gave up 2 bases, with 19 bases separating them. Germline V gene data show CDR1 as MDHEN and CDR2 as SYDVKM. The CDR3 protein is CASSGRGGLETYEQYF. The CDR3 DNA is TGTGCCAGCAGTGGAAGAGGAGGGTTGGAAACCTACGAGCAGTACTTC.

This clonotype was counted a few times. The rearrangement joins TRBV12-3 or TRBV12-4 to TRBJ1-5; D remains ambiguous. The V end was cut by 6 bases, the J end by 5 bases, with 8 bases between. This CDR3 region has 12 residues. The CDR3: CASSLGHQPQHF. The CDR3 coding sequence is TGTGCCAGCAGCCTCGGGCATCAGCCCCAGCATTTT.

This sequence joins TRBV19 and TRBJ1-5; weak D call: TRBD1 (6 bases). Germline V lookup: CDR1 LNHDA, CDR2 SQIVND (reference sequence). The CDR3 contains 15 residues. V was trimmed by 0 bases and J by 5 bases, leaving 11 bases between them. The CDR3 loop is CASSIEGHGYQPQHF. CDR3 sequence (DNA): TGTGCCAGTAGTATAGAGGGACATGGGTATCAGCCCCAGCATTTT.

CDR3: CASSLGRAEGGYTF. CDR3 bases: TGTGCCAGCAGCTTAGGGAGGGCCGAGGGGGGCTACACCTTC. The chain links TRBV7-2 to TRBJ1-2; tentatively, D is TRBD1 (5 bases). From germline, CDR1 is SGHTA and CDR2 FQGNSA. Trimming left V 1 base short and J 8 bases short, with 14 bases between. CDR3 length: 14 residues.

This clonotype was observed many times. The V and J genes are TRBV9 and TRBJ2-5; D is unresolved. Trimming took off 0 bases at V and 7 bases at J, with 16 bases between the two ends. From germline, CDR1 is SGDLS and CDR2 YYNGEE. The CDR3 extends over 15 amino acids. CDR3 sequence (DNA): TGTGCCAGCAGCGTAGGAGCAGGCCCTGAATTGACCCAGTACTTC. Protein: CASSVGAGPELTQYF.

The CDR3 is CASSYTGTPHNEQFF. In nucleotides, the CDR3 is TGTGCCAGCAGTTACACTGGCACCCCCCACAATGAGCAGTTCTTC. The chain employs TRBV6-1 and TRBJ2-1, with unresolved D. V was trimmed by 5 bases and J by 5 bases, leaving 16 bases between them. The CDR3 contains 15 residues. Germline lookup yields CDR1 MNHNS and CDR2 SASEGT.

This rearrangement joins TRBV11-2 to TRBJ2-7, with a possible D match to TRBD1 (6 bases). This CDR3 spans 15 amino acids. Germline CDR1 and CDR2: SGHAT and FQNNGV. V was trimmed by 5 bases and J by 0 bases, leaving 14 bases between them. DNA of the CDR3: TGTGCCAGCAGCGATACAGGGTTAAACTCCTACGAGCAGTACTTC. Protein sequence: CASSDTGLNSYEQYF.

Concerning this clonotype itself: A much larger clone sits a single nucleotide away, making a read error possible. J is TRBJ1-1 and V is TRBV7-9, with D possibly matching TRBD1 (6 bases). This CDR3 has 15 residues. Germline V gene sequence: CDR1 SEHNR, CDR2 FQNEAQ (reference sequence). CDR3 DNA sequence: TGTGCCAGCAGCTTAGCGGACAGAAGGAACACTGAAACTTTCTTT. The encoded protein is CASSLADRRNTETFF.

Ten or more counts support this clonotype. The chain is built from TRBV7-2 and TRBJ1-5; D remains unclear. The V gene lost 1 base and the J gene lost 7 bases, with 17 bases spanning the gap. CDR1 is SGHTA, CDR2 FQGNSA, per germline. CDR3 length equals 16 residues. In nucleotides, the CDR3 is TGTGCCAGCAGCTTAGGGGTAGGGAGGGTAGGGCAGCCCCAGCATTTT. Residues: CASSLGVGRVGQPQHF.

The sample holds many counts of this clonotype. The chain is built from TRBV6-1 and TRBJ2-7; 9 positions match TRBD1. Germline values: CDR1 MNHNS, CDR2 SASEGT. The junction had 11 bases not matched to a gene; V was cut back by 7 bases and J by 4 bases. The CDR3 contains 15 residues. The CDR3 spells CASNFSRDREYEQYF. The CDR3 DNA follows: TGTGCCAGCAACTTTTCCCGGGACAGGGAATACGAGCAGTACTTC.

The sample holds a few counts of this clonotype. The CDR3 bases are TGTGCCAGCTGCACGGGAGGGCCCAATGAGCAGTTCTTC. Protein: CASCTGGPNEQFF. The chain joins TRBV12-3 or TRBV12-4 to TRBJ2-1; 8 nucleotides line up with TRBD2. The CDR3 spans 13 residues. V shed 8 bases and J 6 bases; nucleotides not matched to a gene: 6.

The chain couples TRBV4-1 to TRBJ2-1, with D perhaps being TRBD1 or TRBD2 (5 bases each). Germline lookup yields CDR1 MGHRA and CDR2 YSYEKL. The length of the CDR3 is 15 residues. Trimming pared 0 bases from V and 7 bases from J, leaving 13 bases between. CDR3 sequence reads: CASSQDRGRENEQFF. CDR3 nucleotide sequence: TGCGCCAGCAGCCAAGATCGAGGCAGGGAGAATGAGCAGTTCTTC.

The V and J genes are TRBV28 and TRBJ2-7; tentatively, D is TRBD1 (5 bases). This CDR3 spans 17 amino acids. Per the germline V gene, CDR1 is MDHEN and CDR2 is SYDVKM. The V gene lost 6 bases and the J gene lost 2 bases, with 23 bases spanning the gap. For the CDR3, the DNA is TGTGCCAGCAGGCGACTCAGGGTCCAAAGCCTTACCTACGAGCAGTACTTC. Its translation is CASRRLRVQSLTYEQYF.

This clonotype was picked up many times. J is TRBJ1-1 and V is TRBV3-1, with D possibly being TRBD1 (5 bases). The CDR3 is 15 amino acids. Germline lookup yields CDR1 LGHDT and CDR2 YNNKEL (reference sequence). Trimming pared 3 bases from V and 4 bases from J, leaving 15 bases between. As DNA, the CDR3 is TGTGCCAGCAGCCATGCGGGGCTTGTTGGCACTGAAGCTTTCTTT. Protein product: CASSHAGLVGTEAFF.

The rearrangement joins TRBV20-1 to TRBJ2-7; TRBD2 might be the D (6 bases). This CDR3 has 14 amino acids. V lost 0 bases and J lost 4, with 13 bases in between. CDR1 and CDR2 (germline): DFQATT, SNEGSKA (reference sequence). DNA of the CDR3: TGCAGTGCTAGAGATCAAACTAGCTCATACGAGCAGTACTTC. Its translation: CSARDQTSSYEQYF.

This clonotype was seen repeatedly, ten times or more. The chain couples TRBV28 to TRBJ2-2; TRBD1 agrees at 11 bases. Germline assignment: CDR1 MDHEN and CDR2 SYDVKM. V trimming: 5 bases; J trimming: 4 bases; junction bases outside the gene matches: 3. The CDR3 runs 15 residues. CDR3 sequence: CASSIGTGGTGELFF. Written as DNA, the CDR3 is TGTGCCAGCAGTATCGGGACAGGGGGCACCGGGGAGCTGTTTTTT.